This T cell receptor (beta chain) originates from a study of blood T cell repertoires in COVID-19 (dated by TCRdb to the early 2020s). For context, the study as a whole: Collaborator samples came from the United States, Italy and Spain and covered acute and convalescent phases of COVID-19. Subjects who had been exposed to COVID-19, were actively infected with it, or had recovered from it provided the deeply sampled blood TCRbeta repertoires that made up the dataset. The repertoires were made available in a free public database intended to serve as a resource for research on the immune response to SARS-CoV-2. The sample metadata nearly always contained a de-identified subject ID, COVID-19 status, age in years and sex. Where available, HLA class I and class II types were obtained from metadata supplied by the sample provider rather than from assay-based typing. The material from the prospective study consisted of cDNA or gDNA derived from T cells, B-cell-depleted T cells, or PBMCs. The samples were drawn from two sources: the first 160 participants of the ongoing ImmuneRACE study, and about 1,300 subjects contributed by 6 global collaborators. What the research found in general, with its limitations: Clinical and demographic metadata were provided uncurated, with the amount varying by source and participant.

Enrolling through a virtual design, the prospective study's participants ranged in age from roughly 18 to 95 years and lived across some 23 United States geographic areas. In the prospective study, participants were assigned to cohorts based on the clinical history participants reported in a screening survey and a study questionnaire. In the prospective study, whole blood, serum and a nasopharyngeal or oropharyngeal swab were collected from each participant by mobile phlebotomists. Prospective study participants could optionally give additional blood draws and questionnaires over an approximately two-month period. Before DNA extraction, prospective study blood samples were shipped either frozen or at room temperature. At the junction V is shortened by 5 bases and J by 2 bases, with 10 bases in between. Measured from the cysteine to the phenylalanine, the CDR3 is 13 residues long. The only DNA kept is the CDR3, 39 bases in frame from the first base. For CDR1 and CDR2, the germline V gene lists MNHEY and SVGAGI.

TCRbeta CDR3 regions were amplified from genomic DNA using the immunoSEQ Assay, a bias-controlled multiplex PCR. The source study handled its data this way. The number of nucleated cells in each sample was estimated by amplification of reference gene primers within the assay. To quantify the absolute abundance of each unique TCRbeta CDR3 rearrangement, sequence reads were collapsed and filtered. For each sample, productive Simpson clonality was calculated as the square root of Simpson's diversity index over productive rearrangements. TCRdb limited this immuneACCESS table to in-frame rearrangements with V and J called. A share of clones is missing; checked studies link under half to unresolved V genes, and the rest is unexplained. V, J and clone size reflect that table, while D and trimming were determined from the DNA. The sample data list 230,000 or so clones, and about 91% of these were observed just once. The ten biggest clones cover over 12% of the sample.

As to this clone: Its cognate antigen has yet to be identified. No much larger clonotype is one base removed from it; base qualities were not supplied.

The specimen sequenced was PBMCs or T cells enriched from blood (not recorded which). The chain is assembled from TRBV6-5 and TRBJ2-7; the D segment could be TRBD1, given 6 matching bases. The TCR originated in a woman aged 50 to 60 with acute COVID-19. The CDR3 loop reads CASSPPGAYEQYF. The nucleotide sequence is given as TGTGCCAGCAGTCCTCCAGGGGCCTACGAGCAGTACTTC.